The TCR beta chain described here comes from a study of cytomegalovirus exposure and HLA in healthy donors. Trimming removed 6 bases from V and 8 bases from J, with 10 bases in between. Germline CDR1 and CDR2: LNHDA and SQIVND (reference sequence). The length of the CDR3 is 11 residues. Comment on this clone: Antigen: not known.

Overall study results and limits: Later analysis demonstrated an association between a missense DCLRE1C variant and TCR beta V- and J-gene trimming. The majority of CMV-associated TCR beta chains were reported as apparently HLA-restricted in a later analysis. Reports indicate that TCR beta sequences accurately predicted the HLA-A and HLA-B alleles of most subjects. Overall, 164 TCR beta chains were annotated as cytomegalovirus-associated.

With 60 Vbeta and 13 Jbeta primers, the PCR was carried out. Assay: immunoSEQ multiplex PCR; the TCRdb copy retains only in-frame clones and omits some. The table shows some 150,000 clones, with around 80% occurring only once. Material: PBMCs. The source is a man in his late teens or twenties in good health and CMV-seropositive. The rearrangement uses TRBV19 and TRBJ2-5; possibly TRBD2 for D (5 bases). CDR3 nucleotides: TGTGCCAGTAGACGGGGTGGTACCCAGTACTTC. Its translation is CASRRGGTQYF.